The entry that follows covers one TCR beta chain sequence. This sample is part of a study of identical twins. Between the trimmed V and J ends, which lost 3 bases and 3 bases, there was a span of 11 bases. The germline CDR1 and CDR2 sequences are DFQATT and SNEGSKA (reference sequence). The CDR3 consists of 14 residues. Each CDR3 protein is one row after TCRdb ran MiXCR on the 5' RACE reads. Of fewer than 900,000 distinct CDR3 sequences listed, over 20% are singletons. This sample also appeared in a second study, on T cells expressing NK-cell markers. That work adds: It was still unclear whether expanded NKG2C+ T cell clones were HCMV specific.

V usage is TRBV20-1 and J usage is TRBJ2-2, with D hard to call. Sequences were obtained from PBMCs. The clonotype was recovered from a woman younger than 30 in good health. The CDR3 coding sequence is TGCAGTGCTAGTTCCGTAATCGACACCGGGGAGCTGTTTTTT. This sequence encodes CSASSVIDTGELFF.